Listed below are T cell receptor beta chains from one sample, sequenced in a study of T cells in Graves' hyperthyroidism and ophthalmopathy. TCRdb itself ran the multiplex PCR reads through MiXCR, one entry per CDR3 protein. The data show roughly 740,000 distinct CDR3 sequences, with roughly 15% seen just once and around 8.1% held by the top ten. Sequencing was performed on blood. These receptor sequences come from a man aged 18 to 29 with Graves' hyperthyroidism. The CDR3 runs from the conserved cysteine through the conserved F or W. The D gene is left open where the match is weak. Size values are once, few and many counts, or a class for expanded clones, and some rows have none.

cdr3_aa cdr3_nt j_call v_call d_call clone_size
CASRIDHQPQHF TGTGCCAGCAGAATCGATCATCAGCCCCAGCATTTT TRBJ1-5 TRBV28 - many
CATSRRKAGYNEQFF TGTGCCACCAGCAGACGAAAAGCGGGATACAATGAGCAGTTCTTC TRBJ2-1 TRBV15 TRBD2 many
CASRTSGFQETQYF TGTGCCAGCAGGACTAGCGGATTCCAAGAGACCCAGTACTTC TRBJ2-5 TRBV28 TRBD2 many
CASSRGGYYTDTQYF TGTGCCAGCAGCCGAGGAGGATACTACACAGATACGCAGTATTTT TRBJ2-3 TRBV5-6 - -
CASGETLAGGSYNEQFF TGTGCTAGTGGGGAGACACTAGCGGGAGGATCCTACAATGAGCAGTTCTTC TRBJ2-1 TRBV12-5 TRBD2 -
CAAGGGAKNIQYF TGTGCCGCGGGTGGGGGGGCCAAAAACATTCAGTACTTC TRBJ2-4 TRBV6-1 - -
CAISYDRVGNEQYF TGTGCCATCAGTTATGACAGGGTTGGGAACGAGCAGTACTTC TRBJ2-7 TRBV10-3 TRBD1 many
CSATQTDRFIYNEQFF TGCAGCGCAACACAGACAGACAGATTTATTTACAATGAGCAGTTCTTC TRBJ2-1 TRBV29-1 - few
CASKGTGDEKLFF TGTGCCAGCAAGGGGACAGGGGACGAAAAACTGTTTTTT TRBJ1-4 TRBV28 TRBD1 -
CASSEEGRVVSEQYF TGTGCCAGCAGTGAAGAGGGGAGGGTGGTAAGCGAGCAGTACTTC TRBJ2-7 TRBV2 TRBD2 -